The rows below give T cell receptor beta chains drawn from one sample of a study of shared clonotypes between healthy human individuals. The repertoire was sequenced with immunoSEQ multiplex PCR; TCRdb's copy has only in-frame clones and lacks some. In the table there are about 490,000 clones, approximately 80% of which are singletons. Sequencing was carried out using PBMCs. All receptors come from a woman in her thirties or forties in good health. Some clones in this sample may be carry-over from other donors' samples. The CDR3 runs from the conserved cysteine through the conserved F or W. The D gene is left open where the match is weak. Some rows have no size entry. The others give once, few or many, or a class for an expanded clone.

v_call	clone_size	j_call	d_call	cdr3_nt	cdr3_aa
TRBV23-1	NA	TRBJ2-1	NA	TGCGCCAGCAGTCTGAAGCGAACCTACAATGAGCAGTTCTTC	CASSLKRTYNEQFF
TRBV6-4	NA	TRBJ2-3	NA	TGTGCCAGCAGTGACTACTGGGGTCCTGGCGCGGGCACAGATACGCAGTATTTT	CASSDYWGPGAGTDTQYF
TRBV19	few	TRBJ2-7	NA	TGTGCCAGTAGTGTCGTCGGGGGTGCCTACGAGCAGTACTTC	CASSVVGGAYEQYF
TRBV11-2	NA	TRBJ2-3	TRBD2	TGTGCCAGCAGCCGGACATTAGCGGGAGGTACAGATACGCAGTATTTT	CASSRTLAGGTDTQYF
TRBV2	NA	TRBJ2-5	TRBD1	TGTGCCAGCCACGGACAGGATGGGGAGACCCAGTACTTC	CASHGQDGETQYF
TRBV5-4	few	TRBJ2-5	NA	TGTGCCAGCAGCTTTTTGGGGGGCGGAAAACATTGGGAGACCCAGTACTTC	CASSFLGGGKHWETQYF
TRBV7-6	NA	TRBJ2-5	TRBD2	TGTGCCAGCACCGATCGACTAGCGGGCTTCGAGACCCAGTACTTC	CASTDRLAGFETQYF
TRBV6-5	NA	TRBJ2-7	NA	TGTGCCAGCAGTTACGGCAGGGGGGCCTACGAGCAGTACTTC	CASSYGRGAYEQYF
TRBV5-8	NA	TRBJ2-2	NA	TGTGCCAGCAGCCTACCTAGGGACGGCCTAACCACCGGGGAGCTGTTTTTT	CASSLPRDGLTTGELFF
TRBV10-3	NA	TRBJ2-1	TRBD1	TGTGCCATCACCGATATCCGGACAGGGAAGTACAATGAGCAGTTCTTC	CAITDIRTGKYNEQFF
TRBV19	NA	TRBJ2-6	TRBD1	TGTGCCACCCGGGGACAGGGGGCGCGAGGGGCCAACGTCCTGACTTTC	CATRGQGARGANVLTF
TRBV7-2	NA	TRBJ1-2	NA	TGTGCCAGCAGCTCCTACACCTATGGCTACACCTTC	CASSSYTYGYTF
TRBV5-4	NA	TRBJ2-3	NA	TGTGCCAGCAGCCCTATCGGGCGACCAGATACGCAGTATTTT	CASSPIGRPDTQYF
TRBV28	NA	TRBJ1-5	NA	TGTGCCACAACAGGTAATCAGCCCCAGCATTTT	CATTGNQPQHF
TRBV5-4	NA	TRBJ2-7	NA	TGTGCCAGCAGCTTGGGCGGAGGGGGCCCCTACGAGCAGTACTTC	CASSLGGGGPYEQYF
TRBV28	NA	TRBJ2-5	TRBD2	TGTGCCAGCAGTTCCTTTTGGGGGGGGAAGGACCAGTACTTC	CASSSFWGGKDQYF
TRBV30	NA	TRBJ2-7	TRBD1	TGTGCCTGGAGTGTAACAGGGGTACTTATGGAGCAGTACTTC	CAWSVTGVLMEQYF
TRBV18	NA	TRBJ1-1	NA	TGTGCCAGCTCACCACGGCGGGCGGCGGCTGAAGCTTTCTTT	CASSPRRAAAEAFF
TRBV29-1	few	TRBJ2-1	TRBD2	TGCAGCATTGGGGTAGGGCTAGCGGGTCTGAGCTCCTACAATGAGCAGTTCTTC	CSIGVGLAGLSSYNEQFF
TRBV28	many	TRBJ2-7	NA	TGTGCCAGCAGAAACGTAGGGACATTCCACGAGCAGTACTTC	CASRNVGTFHEQYF
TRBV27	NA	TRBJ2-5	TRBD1	TGTGCCAGCAGGGGTCCCCGACAGGGAACGTACCAAGAGACCCAGTACTTC	CASRGPRQGTYQETQYF
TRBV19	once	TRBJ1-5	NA	TGTGCCAGTAGTATAGTTTATAGCAATCAGCCCCAGCATTTT	CASSIVYSNQPQHF
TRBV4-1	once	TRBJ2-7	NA	TGCGCCAGCAGCCAAGATATGCAGACGAAAGCGCAGTACTTC	CASSQDMQTKAQYF
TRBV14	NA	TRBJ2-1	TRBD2	TGTGCCAGCAGCTCCGGGACTAGCGGGAGGAAATGGCCCTACAATGAGCAGTTCTTC	CASSSGTSGRKWPYNEQFF
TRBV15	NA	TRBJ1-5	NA	TGTGCCACCAGCAGAGACCCTGGAACAGGGCAGCATCAGCCCCAGCATTTT	CATSRDPGTGQHQPQHF
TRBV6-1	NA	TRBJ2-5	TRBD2	TGTGCCGGCGGCCGGGAGGCTCGAGAGACCCAGTACTTC	CAGGREARETQYF
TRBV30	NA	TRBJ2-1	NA	TGTGCCTGCCGACAAGCGGGCTCCTACAATGAGCAGTTCTTC	CACRQAGSYNEQFF
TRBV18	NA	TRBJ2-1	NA	TGTGCCAGCTCGGACGGGACGAGCTCCTACAATGAGCAGTTCTTC	CASSDGTSSYNEQFF
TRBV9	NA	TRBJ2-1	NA	TGTGCCAGCAGCGTAACGGAAAGCTCCTACAATGAGCAGTTCTTC	CASSVTESSYNEQFF
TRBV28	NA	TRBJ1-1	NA	TGTGCCAGCAGTGATACCGAACGGCAGGGGTCGTACACTGAAGCTTTCTTT	CASSDTERQGSYTEAFF
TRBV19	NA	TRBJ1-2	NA	TGTGCCAGTAGTTACCAAGGCGCTAACTATGGCTACACCTTC	CASSYQGANYGYTF
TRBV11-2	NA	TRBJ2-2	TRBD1	TGTGCCAGCAGCCCGCGACAGGGTCACACCGGGGAGCTGTTTTTT	CASSPRQGHTGELFF
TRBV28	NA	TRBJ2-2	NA	TGTGCCAGCAATAACCGGGAGACGGGTCTGGTGGAGCTGTTTTTT	CASNNRETGLVELFF
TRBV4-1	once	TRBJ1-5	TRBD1	TGCGCCAGCAGCCGACCGGGACAGGGGGCAAATCAGCCCCAGCATTTT	CASSRPGQGANQPQHF
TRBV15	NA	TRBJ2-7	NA	TGTGCCACCAGCAGAGATCGGGGAGGTCCTTCCTACGAGCAGTACTTC	CATSRDRGGPSYEQYF
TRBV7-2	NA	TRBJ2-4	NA	TGTGCCAGCAGCCCATCCTATGGGGAGAACATTCAGTACTTC	CASSPSYGENIQYF
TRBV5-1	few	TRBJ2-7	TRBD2	TGCGCCAGCAGCTTGGTACTAGCGGGAGACTACGAGCAGTACTTC	CASSLVLAGDYEQYF
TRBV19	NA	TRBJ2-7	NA	TGTGCCAGTAGTATAATAATATGGTCGTATGAGCAGTACTTC	CASSIIIWSYEQYF
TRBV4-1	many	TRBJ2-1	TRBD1	TGCGCCAGCAGTGGGGACAGGATGTACAATGAGCAGTTCTTC	CASSGDRMYNEQFF
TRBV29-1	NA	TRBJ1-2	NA	TGCAGCGTTGGAGCAGACTATGGCTACACCTTC	CSVGADYGYTF
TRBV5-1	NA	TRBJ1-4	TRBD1	TGCGCCAGCAGCTTGGGGACAGGGGGCGACCCGGCTAATGAAAAACTGTTTTTT	CASSLGTGGDPANEKLFF
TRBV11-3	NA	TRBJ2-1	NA	TGTGCCAGCAGCTTAGATCTTACCAATGAGCAGTTCTTC	CASSLDLTNEQFF
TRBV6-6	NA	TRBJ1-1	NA	TGTGCCAGCAGTTACTCAGGGGAGAACACTGAAGCTTTCTTT	CASSYSGENTEAFF
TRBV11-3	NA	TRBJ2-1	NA	TGTGCCAGCAGCGTGGGTAGCCTCTACAATGAGCAGTTCTTC	CASSVGSLYNEQFF
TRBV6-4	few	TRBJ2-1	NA	TGTGCCAGCAGTGACGGGGAAAGGGAGCAGTTCTTC	CASSDGEREQFF
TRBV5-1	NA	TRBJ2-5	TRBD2	TGCGCCAGCAGCTCCCACCCCCCAGCGGGAGGAGAGACCCAGTACTTC	CASSSHPPAGGETQYF
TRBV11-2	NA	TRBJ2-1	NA	TGTGCCAGCAGCTTAATGTTCCTCTCAACAGGTGAGGCTTACAATGAGCAGTTCTTC	CASSLMFLSTGEAYNEQFF
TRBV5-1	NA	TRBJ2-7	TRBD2	TGCGCCAGCAGCGTGTTAGCGGGCTACGAGCAGTACTTC	CASSVLAGYEQYF
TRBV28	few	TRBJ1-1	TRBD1	TGTGCCAGCAGTGCCCAGACAGGGGGCACTGAAGCTTTCTTT	CASSAQTGGTEAFF
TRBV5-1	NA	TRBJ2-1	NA	TGCGCCAGCAGCTTGTATCCCTATGATGGTGAGCAGTTCTTC	CASSLYPYDGEQFF
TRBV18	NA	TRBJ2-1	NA	TGTGCCAGCTCACCACCCAAAAAAGGGACATCATACAATGAGCAGTTCTTC	CASSPPKKGTSYNEQFF
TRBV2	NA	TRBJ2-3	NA	TGTGCCAGCAGTGGGGGGCAGGCAGCAGATACGCAGTATTTT	CASSGGQAADTQYF
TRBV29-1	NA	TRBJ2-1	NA	TGCAGCCTCGGGGGCAATGAGCAGTTCTTC	CSLGGNEQFF
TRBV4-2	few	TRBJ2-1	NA	TGTGCCAGCAGCCAACCCCAGGGTGACAATGAGCAGTTCTTC	CASSQPQGDNEQFF
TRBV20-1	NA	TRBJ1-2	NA	TGCAGTGCGAGGGGGGGCGGCTACACCTTC	CSARGGGYTF
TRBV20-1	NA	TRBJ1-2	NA	TGCAGTGCTGAGGGGGTATTCGGCTACACCTTC	CSAEGVFGYTF
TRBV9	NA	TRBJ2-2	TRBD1	TGTGCCAGCAGCGTAACACAGGGGGCCTTACCCGGGGAGCTGTTGTTT	CASSVTQGALPGELLF
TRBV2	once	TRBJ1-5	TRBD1	TGTGCCAGCAGGAATACAGGGGGCGGCAATCAGCCCCAGCATTTT	CASRNTGGGNQPQHF